Detailed here is one T cell receptor beta chain. This sample is drawn from a study of cytomegalovirus exposure and HLA in healthy donors. The CDR3 is 14 residues long. Germline assignment: CDR1 MNHEY and CDR2 SMNVEV (reference sequence). The V gene end was trimmed by 1 base and the J gene end by 5 bases; junction bases not matched to a gene: 5. Primers included in the PCR were 60 Vbeta and 13 Jbeta primers. Produced via immunoSEQ multiplex PCR; TCRdb's table is partial and in-frame only. The sample holds some 250,000 clones; approximately 81% are singletons and the top ten take around 8%. This chain joins TRBV27 and TRBJ2-7, with TRBD1 matching 7 bases. This sequence was found in a woman aged 55 to 70 in good health and CMV-seropositive. Specimen: PBMCs. The CDR3 DNA sequence: TGTGCCAGCAGTTTATTTGACAGGGACCACGAGCAGTACTTC. It specifies CASSLFDRDHEQYF.